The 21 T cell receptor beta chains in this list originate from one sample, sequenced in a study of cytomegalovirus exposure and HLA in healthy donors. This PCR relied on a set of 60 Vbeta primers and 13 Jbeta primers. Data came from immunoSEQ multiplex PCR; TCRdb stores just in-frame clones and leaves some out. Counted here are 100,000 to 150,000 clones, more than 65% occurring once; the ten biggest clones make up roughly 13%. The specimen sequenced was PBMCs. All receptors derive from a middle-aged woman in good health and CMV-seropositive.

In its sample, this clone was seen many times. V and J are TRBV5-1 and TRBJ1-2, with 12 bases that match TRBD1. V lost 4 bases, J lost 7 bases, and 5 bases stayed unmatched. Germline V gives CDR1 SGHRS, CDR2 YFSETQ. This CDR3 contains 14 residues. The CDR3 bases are TGCGCCAGCAGCACGGGACAGGGGGCGCTTGGCTACACCTTC. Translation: CASSTGQGALGYTF.

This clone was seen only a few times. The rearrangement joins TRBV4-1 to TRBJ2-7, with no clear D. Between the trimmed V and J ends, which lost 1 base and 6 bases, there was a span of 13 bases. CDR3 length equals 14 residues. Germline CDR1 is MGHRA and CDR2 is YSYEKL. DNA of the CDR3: TGCGCCAGCAGCCAAGGCTTCCCTCCGGGCGAGCAGTACTTC. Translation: CASSQGFPPGEQYF.

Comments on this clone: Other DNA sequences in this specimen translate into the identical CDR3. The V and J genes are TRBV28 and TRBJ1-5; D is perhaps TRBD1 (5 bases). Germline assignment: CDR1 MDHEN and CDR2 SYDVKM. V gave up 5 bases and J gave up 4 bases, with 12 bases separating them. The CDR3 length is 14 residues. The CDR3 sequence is CASSRGGGNQPQHF. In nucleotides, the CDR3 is TGTGCCAGCAGTAGGGGAGGAGGAAATCAGCCCCAGCATTTT.

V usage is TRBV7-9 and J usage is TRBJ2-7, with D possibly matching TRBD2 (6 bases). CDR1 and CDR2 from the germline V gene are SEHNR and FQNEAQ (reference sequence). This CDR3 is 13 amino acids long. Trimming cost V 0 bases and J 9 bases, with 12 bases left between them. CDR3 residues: CASSLAPKAGQYF. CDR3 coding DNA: TGTGCCAGCAGCTTAGCCCCTAAAGCGGGGCAGTACTTC.

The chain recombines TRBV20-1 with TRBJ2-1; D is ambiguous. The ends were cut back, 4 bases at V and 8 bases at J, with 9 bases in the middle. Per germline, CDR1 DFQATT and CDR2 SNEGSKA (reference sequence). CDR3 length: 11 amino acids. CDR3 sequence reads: CSAILTDEQFF. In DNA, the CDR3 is TGCAGTGCTATACTCACGGATGAGCAGTTCTTC.

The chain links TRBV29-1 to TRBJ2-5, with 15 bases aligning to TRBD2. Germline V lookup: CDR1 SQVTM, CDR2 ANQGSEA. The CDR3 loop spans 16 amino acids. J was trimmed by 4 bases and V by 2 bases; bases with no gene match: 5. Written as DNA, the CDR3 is TGCAGCGTTGAAAGGGGACTAGCGGGAGGAGGAGAGACCCAGTACTTC. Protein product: CSVERGLAGGGETQYF.

CDR3 nucleotides: TGCAGTCACTATTGGCTCCGTGAGCAGTTCTTC. As protein: CSHYWLREQFF. This chain links TRBV20-1 with TRBJ2-1; D is unclear. This CDR3 is 11 amino acids long. CDR1 is DFQATT and CDR2 is SNEGSKA in the germline V gene (reference sequence). With 8 bases removed from V and 9 bases from J, the gap between germline ends came to 14 bases.

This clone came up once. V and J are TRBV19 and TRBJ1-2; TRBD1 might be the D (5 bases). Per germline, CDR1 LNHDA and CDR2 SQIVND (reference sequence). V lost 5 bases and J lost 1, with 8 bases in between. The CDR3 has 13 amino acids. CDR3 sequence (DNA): TGTGCCAGTAGTTCAGGGCGTAACTATGGCTACACCTTC. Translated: CASSSGRNYGYTF.

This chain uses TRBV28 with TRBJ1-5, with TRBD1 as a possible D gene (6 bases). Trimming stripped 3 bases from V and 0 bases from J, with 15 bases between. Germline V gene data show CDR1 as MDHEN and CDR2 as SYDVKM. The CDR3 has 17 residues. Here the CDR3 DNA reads TGTGCCAGCAGTTTGCCGACAGGCAAGATTAGCAATCAGCCCCAGCATTTT. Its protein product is CASSLPTGKISNQPQHF.

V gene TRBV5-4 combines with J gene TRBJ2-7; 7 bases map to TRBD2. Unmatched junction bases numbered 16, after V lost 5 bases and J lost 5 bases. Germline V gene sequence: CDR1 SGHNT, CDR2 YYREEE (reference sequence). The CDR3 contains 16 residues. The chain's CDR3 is CASRPQRAGETDEQYF. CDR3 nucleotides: TGTGCCAGCAGACCCCAACGGGCGGGGGAGACGGACGAGCAGTACTTC.

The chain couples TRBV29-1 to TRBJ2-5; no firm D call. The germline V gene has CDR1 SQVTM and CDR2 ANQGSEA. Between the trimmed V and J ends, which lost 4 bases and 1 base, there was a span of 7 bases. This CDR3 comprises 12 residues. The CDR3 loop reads CSVVDIQETQYF. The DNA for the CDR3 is TGCAGCGTTGTTGACATCCAAGAGACCCAGTACTTC.

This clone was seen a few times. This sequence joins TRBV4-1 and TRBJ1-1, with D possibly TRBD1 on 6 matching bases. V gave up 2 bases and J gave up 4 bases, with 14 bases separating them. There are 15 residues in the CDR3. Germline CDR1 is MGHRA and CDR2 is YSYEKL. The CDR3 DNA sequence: TGCGCCAGCAGCCAATTTGCCGGGACATCCACTGAAGCTTTCTTT. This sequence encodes CASSQFAGTSTEAFF.

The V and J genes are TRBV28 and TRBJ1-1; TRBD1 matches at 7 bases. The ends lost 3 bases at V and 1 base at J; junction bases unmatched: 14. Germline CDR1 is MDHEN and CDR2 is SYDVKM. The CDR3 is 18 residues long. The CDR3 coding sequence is TGTGCCAGCAGTTTGGCCGCCGGGAGGGGGCTGGGGAACACTGAAGCTTTCTTT. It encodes CASSLAAGRGLGNTEAFF.

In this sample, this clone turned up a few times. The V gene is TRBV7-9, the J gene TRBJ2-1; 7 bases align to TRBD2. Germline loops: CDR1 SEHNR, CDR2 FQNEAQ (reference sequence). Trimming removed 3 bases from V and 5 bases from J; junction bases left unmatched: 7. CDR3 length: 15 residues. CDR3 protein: CASSLGGIRDNEQFF. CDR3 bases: TGTGCCAGCAGCTTGGGAGGGATTCGGGACAATGAGCAGTTCTTC.

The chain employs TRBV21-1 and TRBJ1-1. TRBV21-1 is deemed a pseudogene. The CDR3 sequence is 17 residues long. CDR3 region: CASSMRISKFWNTEAFF. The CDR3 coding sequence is TGTGCCAGCAGCATGAGGATAAGTAAGTTTTGGAACACTGAAGCTTTCTTT.

CDR3 in DNA: TGTGCCAGCAGACGGGGGGGTGAGGGCAATCAGCCCCAGCATTTT. As protein: CASRRGGEGNQPQHF. The chain is built from TRBV6-1 and TRBJ1-5; maybe TRBD1 (5 bases). The CDR3 sequence is 15 residues long. Germline V lookup: CDR1 MNHNS, CDR2 SASEGT. The V gene lost 6 bases and the J gene lost 2 bases, with 14 bases spanning the gap.

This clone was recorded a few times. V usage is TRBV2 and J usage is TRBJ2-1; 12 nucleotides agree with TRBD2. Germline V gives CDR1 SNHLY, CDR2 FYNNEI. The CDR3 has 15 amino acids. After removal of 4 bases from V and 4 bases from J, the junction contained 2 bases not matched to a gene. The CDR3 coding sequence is TGTGCCAGCAGTGGGGGGACTAGCGGGTACAATGAGCAGTTCTTC. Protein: CASSGGTSGYNEQFF.

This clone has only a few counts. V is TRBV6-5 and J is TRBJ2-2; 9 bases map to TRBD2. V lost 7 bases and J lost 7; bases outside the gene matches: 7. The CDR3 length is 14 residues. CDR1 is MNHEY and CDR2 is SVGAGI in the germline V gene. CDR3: CASTAGGGNGELFF. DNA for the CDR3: TGTGCCAGCACAGCGGGGGGAGGGAACGGGGAGCTGTTTTTT.

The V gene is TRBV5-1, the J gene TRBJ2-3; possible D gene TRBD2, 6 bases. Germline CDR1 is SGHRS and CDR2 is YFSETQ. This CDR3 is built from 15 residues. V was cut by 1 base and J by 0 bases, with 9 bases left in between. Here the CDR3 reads CASSLTSPSTDTQYF. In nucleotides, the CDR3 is TGCGCCAGCAGCTTGACTAGCCCTAGCACAGATACGCAGTATTTT.

The CDR3 here is CSVPSWGQGADEQFF. DNA for the CDR3: TGCAGCGTACCCTCGTGGGGACAGGGGGCGGATGAGCAGTTCTTC. This chain joins TRBV29-1 and TRBJ2-1; 12 positions match TRBD1. The germline V gene has CDR1 SQVTM and CDR2 ANQGSEA. Trimming cost V 6 bases and J 8 bases; bases outside gene matches: 11. The CDR3 sequence is 15 residues long.

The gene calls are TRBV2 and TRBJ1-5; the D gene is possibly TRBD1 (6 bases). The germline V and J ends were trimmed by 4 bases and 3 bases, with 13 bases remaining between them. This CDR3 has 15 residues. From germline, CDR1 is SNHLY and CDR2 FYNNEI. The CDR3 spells CASSGTGGPNQPQHF. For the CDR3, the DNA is TGTGCCAGCAGTGGAACGGGGGGCCCCAATCAGCCCCAGCATTTT.